Below, 21 T cell receptor beta chains from the same sample are listed, as sequenced in a study of CD8+CD57+ T cells in acquired aplastic anemia. Both TCR beta VDJ combination and CDR3 sequence profiling were carried out. Genomic DNA was the template for this profiling. TCRdb used MiXCR to reprocess the reads, holding one entry per CDR3 protein. The table lists about 210,000 distinct CDR3 sequences, around 60% of them singletons. Sequences were obtained from sorted CD4+, CD8+, or CD8+CD57+ T cells (not recorded which) from PBMCs. The receptors come from a human donor in good health.

This clonotype came up many times. This sequence joins TRBV7-3 and TRBJ2-3, with 8 bases that match TRBD2. Germline V CDR1 and CDR2: SGHTA, FQGTGA. V shed 2 bases and J 2 bases; nucleotides not matched to a gene: 12. This CDR3 region has 18 residues. This chain's CDR3 is CASSLGPGLRGDTDTQYF. CDR3 sequence (DNA): TGTGCCAGCAGCTTAGGCCCCGGGTTGCGGGGGGACACAGATACGCAGTATTTT.

The rearrangement links TRBV7-2 to TRBJ2-3; D unresolved. Germline V gene lookup returns CDR1 SGHTA and CDR2 FQGNSA. The CDR3 is made up of 13 amino acids. V dropped 5 bases and J dropped 4 bases, with 10 bases sitting between them. DNA for the CDR3: TGTGCCAGCAGCCCCCACCGTCCAGATACGCAGTATTTT. As protein: CASSPHRPDTQYF.

The V and J genes are TRBV19 and TRBJ1-2, with D maybe TRBD1 (5 bases). This CDR3 is built from 15 residues. Germline V gene data show CDR1 as LNHDA and CDR2 as SQIVND (reference sequence). Trimming left V 5 bases short and J 4 bases short, with 17 bases between. DNA for the CDR3: TGTGCCAGTAGTGGTCGACAGTTAAATACCTATGGCTACACCTTC. Its translation is CASSGRQLNTYGYTF.

There are a few counts of this clonotype. The chain has TRBV24-1 and TRBJ2-2; the match to TRBD1 covers 8 bases. Unmatched junction bases numbered 5, after V lost 6 bases and J lost 6 bases. The CDR3 spans 14 residues. Germline V gene sequence: CDR1 KGHDR, CDR2 SFDVKD. The CDR3 protein is CATSSDREAGELFF. The CDR3 DNA sequence: TGTGCCACCAGTTCGGACAGGGAGGCCGGGGAGCTGTTTTTT.

The chain combines TRBV20-1 with TRBJ2-1, with TRBD2 matching over 9 bases. From germline, CDR1 is DFQATT and CDR2 SNEGSKA (reference sequence). J lost 7 bases, V lost 7 bases, and 11 bases had no gene match. The CDR3 is made up of 14 amino acids. The CDR3 spells CSVPLSGSLNEQFF. In nucleotides, the CDR3 is TGCAGTGTTCCGCTTAGCGGGAGTTTAAATGAGCAGTTCTTC.

This clonotype was recorded many times. V and J are TRBV18 and TRBJ2-7; 8 bases line up with TRBD2. This CDR3 comprises 13 residues. The J segment lost 3 bases and the V segment lost 6 bases, leaving 4 bases of the junction unmatched. CDR1 is KGHSH, CDR2 LQKENI, per germline. The CDR3 DNA is TGTGCCAGCTCGCGGGGGGACCGCTACGAGCAGTACTTC. Encoded protein: CASSRGDRYEQYF.

This clonotype was seen at least ten times. The chain has TRBV5-8 and TRBJ1-3; D is undetermined. V was clipped by 3 bases and J by 0 bases, with 4 bases between them. The CDR3 is 13 residues long. Germline assignment: CDR1 SGHTS and CDR2 YDEGEE. The CDR3 region is CASSSSSGNTIYF. CDR3 DNA: TGTGCCAGCAGCTCGTCCTCTGGAAACACCATATATTTT.

The rearrangement links TRBV25-1 to TRBJ2-7, with D possibly TRBD1 on 6 matching bases. The V end lost 3 bases, the J end lost 6 bases, and 18 bases lay between the germline ends. CDR1 and CDR2 from the germline V gene are MGHDK and SYGVNS. The CDR3 is 15 residues long. The CDR3 spells CASSDSAGEIGEQYF. The DNA for the CDR3 is TGTGCCAGCAGTGATTCGGCAGGGGAAATCGGCGAGCAGTACTTC.

The rearrangement joins TRBV13 to TRBJ2-7; the match to TRBD1 covers 10 bases. Germline V gene data show CDR1 as PRHDT and CDR2 as FYEKMQ (reference sequence). V shed 2 bases and J 5 bases; nucleotides not matched to a gene: 6. This CDR3 comprises 15 residues. For the CDR3, the DNA is TGTGCCAGCAGCTTACGAACGACAGGGGGCAACGAGCAGTACTTC. Amino acid sequence: CASSLRTTGGNEQYF.

Details on this clonotype: A read error may explain this, as a much larger clone is one base away. This sequence joins TRBV12-3 or TRBV12-4 and TRBJ2-2; 8 bases are a match to TRBD2. CDR3 length equals 15 residues. The CDR3: CASQLGSGNTGEPFF. For the CDR3, the DNA is TGTGCCAGCCAACTAGGTAGCGGGAACACCGGGGAGCCGTTTTTT.

Points on this clonotype: A much larger clone lies one base from this, so it may be a read error. V and J are TRBV7-2 and TRBJ2-7, with TRBD2 identical over 9 bases. CDR3 size: 15 residues. Trimming cost V 6 bases and J 6 bases; bases outside gene matches: 12. Germline V gene data show CDR1 as SGHTA and CDR2 as FQGNSA. CDR3 bases: TGTGCCAGCAGTGGGGCGGGCGGGGGGGAGGCCGAGCAGTACTTC. This codes for CASSGAGGGEAEQYF.

This clonotype was found once. Its ends do not fully match the called genes, so a read error is possible. The chain couples TRBV10-1 to TRBJ2-5; 8 bases match TRBD2. There are 16 residues in the CDR3. Looked up from germline, CDR1 is WNHNN and CDR2 is SYGVQD (reference sequence). The CDR3 region has the DNA TGTGCCATCAGCACCGGGACTAGAGGGAGCCAAGAGACCCAGTACTTC. This translates into CAISTGTRGSQETQYF.

V usage is TRBV7-2 and J usage is TRBJ2-7; no definite D call. Germline V gives CDR1 SGHTA, CDR2 FQGNSA. There are 13 residues in the CDR3. Deletions cut 1 base from V and 5 bases from J, with 9 bases between. CDR3 nucleotide sequence: TGTGCCAGCAGCTTAGTCCCCACCCACGAGCAGTACTTC. Its protein product is CASSLVPTHEQYF.

On this clonotype itself: One junction end does not reproduce the germline sequence, and a read error may be involved. This chain links TRBV19 with TRBJ1-1; D gene unclear. Germline V gene lookup returns CDR1 LNHDA and CDR2 SQIVND (reference sequence). CDR3 length equals 12 residues. CDR3 sequence (DNA): TGTGCCAGTAGACACTTTAACACTGAGGCTTTCTTT. It encodes CASRHFNTEAFF.

The genes are TRBV2 and TRBJ1-4; 7 bases line up with TRBD1. The length of the CDR3 is 13 residues. V trimming: 9 bases; J trimming: 8 bases; junction bases outside the gene matches: 9. In germline, CDR1 is SNHLY, CDR2 FYNNEI. Here the CDR3 reads CARGGQTTEKLFF. Written as DNA, the CDR3 is TGTGCCAGGGGGGGACAGACGACCGAAAAACTGTTTTTT.

V is TRBV7-3 and J is TRBJ2-5; D may be TRBD1 (5 bases). V lost 6 bases and J lost 0, with 11 bases in between. Germline V gives CDR1 SGHTA, CDR2 FQGTGA. This CDR3 comprises 14 residues. CDR3 sequence: CASSGAGNQETQYF. CDR3 bases: TGTGCCAGCAGTGGGGCAGGGAACCAAGAGACCCAGTACTTC.

The chain couples TRBV19 to TRBJ2-1; the D is unclear. The length of the CDR3 is 15 residues. Germline V gene sequence: CDR1 LNHDA, CDR2 SQIVND (reference sequence). V dropped 4 bases and J dropped 0 bases, with 10 bases sitting between them. The CDR3 loop reads CASSSSRSSYNEQFF. CDR3 DNA sequence: TGTGCCAGTAGTAGCAGCAGGAGCTCCTACAATGAGCAGTTCTTC.

V gene TRBV24-1 combines with J gene TRBJ2-1; a possible D gene is TRBD1 (6 bases). The ends were cut back, 3 bases at V and 10 bases at J, with 15 bases in the middle. Germline assignment: CDR1 KGHDR and CDR2 SFDVKD. This CDR3 contains 14 residues. The CDR3 DNA is TGTGCCACCAGTGATCCCTCCAGGGGTGGAGAGCAGTTCTTC. As protein: CATSDPSRGGEQFF.

The genes are TRBV5-8 and TRBJ2-5; no clear D. The CDR3 has 14 amino acids. Germline-derived CDR1 and CDR2 are SGHTS and YDEGEE. V was shortened by 1 base and J by 1 base, with 8 bases between the two germline ends. The CDR3 reads CASSLYLRQETQYF. The CDR3 DNA reads as TGTGCCAGCAGCTTGTACTTGCGCCAAGAGACCCAGTACTTC. Full variable domain (outside the CDR3, taken from reference TRBV5-8 and TRBJ2-5): EAGVTQSPTHLIKTRGQQATLRCSPISGHTSVYWYQQALGLGLQFLLWYDEGEERNRGNFPPRFSGRQFPNYSSELNVNALELEDSALYLCASSLYLRQETQYFGPGTRLLVL.

By share, this clonotype counts as medium-sized. The chain carries TRBV15 and TRBJ1-5; 7 bases line up with TRBD1. The CDR3 length is 15 residues. Germline V gene data show CDR1 as LNHNV and CDR2 as YYDKDF (reference sequence). Germline trimming cut 5 bases from V and 7 bases from J; bases unmatched to any gene: 11. The CDR3 region has the DNA TGTGCCACCAGCGTTGGGAGAGGGGGCGGACAGCCCCAGCATTTT. Protein product: CATSVGRGGGQPQHF.

The chain carries TRBV27 and TRBJ1-1; tentatively, D is TRBD1 (5 bases). This CDR3 is 16 amino acids long. The V gene lost 5 bases and the J gene lost 0 bases, with 16 bases spanning the gap. Germline lookup yields CDR1 MNHEY and CDR2 SMNVEV (reference sequence). The DNA for the CDR3 is TGTGCCAGCAGTCCCAATCTGGGGGGACTGAACACTGAAGCTTTCTTT. This gives the protein CASSPNLGGLNTEAFF.